This entry is about one T cell receptor beta chain. These data come from a study of T cell changes during pregnancy in multiple sclerosis. Only in-frame clones appear in the TCRdb table, and some are missing; sequencing was by immunoSEQ multiplex PCR. The table has 30,000 to 45,000 clones, about 91% seen once; the top ten hold 0.43%. Germline CDR1 reads SEHNR; CDR2 reads FQNEAQ (reference sequence). The CDR3 contains 12 residues. V shed 8 bases and J shed 4 bases, with 11 bases lying between them. This TCR was sampled from a female donor in good health, enrolled as a control in a pregnancy study. The chain couples TRBV7-9 to TRBJ1-1, with TRBD1 as a possible D gene (6 bases). The source was CD4+ T cells from peripheral blood mononuclear cells, collected in the third trimester of pregnancy. The CDR3 region has the DNA TGTGCCAGCGGGGGCCGGGGCACTGAAGCTTTCTTT. Its protein is CASGGRGTEAFF.